Below are 12 T cell receptor beta chains sequenced from a single sample in a study of vaccination and CD4 T cells after COVID-19. These receptors' targets are unknown. Treatment indicated: approximately 9-day PBMC culture with coronavirus spike peptide pools or control peptides (ViraFEST assay). The unexposed donor's CD4+ T cells were collected before the COVID-19 pandemic (2011-2018). Oncomine TCR Beta short-read sequencing was applied to DNA from cultured CD4+ T cells. From cultured CD4+ T cells, genomic DNA was extracted. Using its own MiXCR run on the PCR reads, TCRdb lists one record per CDR3 protein. The table lists 12,000 or so distinct CDR3 sequences, 30% to 45% of them singletons. Sequenced sample: CD4+ T cells from blood, cultured in vitro. These receptors were taken from a human donor in good health.

The rearrangement joins TRBV24-1 to TRBJ2-7, with D perhaps matching TRBD1 (5 bases). The length of the CDR3 is 13 residues. CDR1 is KGHDR, CDR2 SFDVKD, per germline. V lost 4 bases and J lost 3, with 9 bases in between. CDR3 in amino acids: CATSEQAGYEQYF. As DNA, the CDR3 is TGTGCCACCAGTGAACAGGCCGGCTACGAGCAGTACTTC.

This clonotype was counted only a few times. The chain has TRBV30 and TRBJ1-5; no clear D. V lost 1 base and J lost 3, with 7 bases in between. CDR3 length: 13 amino acids. Germline-derived CDR1 and CDR2 are GTSNPN and SVGIG (reference sequence). The CDR3 region is CAWSAAVNQPQHF. The CDR3 DNA is TGTGCCTGGAGTGCGGCAGTCAATCAGCCCCAGCATTTT.

This rearrangement joins TRBV4-1 to TRBJ1-1; D is undetermined. The CDR3 totals 14 residues. Trimming pared 2 bases from V and 0 bases from J, leaving 7 bases between. Germline V gene lookup returns CDR1 MGHRA and CDR2 YSYEKL. The CDR3 region is CASSQQRLNTEAFF. The CDR3 DNA sequence: TGCGCCAGCAGCCAACAGAGGTTGAACACTGAAGCTTTCTTT.

This sequence joins TRBV6-5 and TRBJ2-7; 7 bases align to TRBD2. With 4 bases clipped from V and 6 bases from J, the junction kept 12 bases outside the gene matches. CDR3 length equals 15 residues. CDR1 and CDR2 (germline): MNHEY, SVGAGI. CDR3 sequence (DNA): TGTGCCAGCAGTTCTCGGGGGGAGGTGAGTTCCGAGCAGTACTTC. Protein sequence: CASSSRGEVSSEQYF.

V and J are TRBV20-1 and TRBJ1-5; D possibly corresponds to TRBD1 (6 bases). The CDR3 covers 14 residues. Germline V gene sequence: CDR1 DFQATT, CDR2 SNEGSKA (reference sequence). Trimming cost V 4 bases and J 0 bases, with 10 bases left between them. The CDR3 spells CSAKGGGSNQPQHF. The CDR3 region has the DNA TGCAGTGCTAAAGGGGGGGGTAGCAATCAGCCCCAGCATTTT.

The chain employs TRBV18 and TRBJ1-1, with 8 bases identical to TRBD1. CDR1 KGHSH and CDR2 LQKENI come from the germline V gene. CDR3 length: 14 amino acids. The V gene end was trimmed by 4 bases and the J gene end by 0 bases; junction bases not matched to a gene: 1. The CDR3 reads CASSLDRVNTEAFF. Written as DNA, the CDR3 is TGTGCCAGCTCACTGGACAGGGTGAACACTGAAGCTTTCTTT.

The chain links TRBV28 to TRBJ1-2; D remains unclear. The CDR3 consists of 13 residues. The ends were cut back, 6 bases at V and 2 bases at J, with 10 bases in the middle. CDR1 is MDHEN and CDR2 is SYDVKM in the germline V gene. CDR3 nucleotide sequence: TGTGCCAGCAGGCCTTCAGAAAACTATGGCTACACCTTC. Translated, it gives CASRPSENYGYTF.

The sample holds a few counts of this clonotype. The rearrangement joins TRBV10-1 to TRBJ1-5, with 8 positions matching TRBD1. In germline, CDR1 is WNHNN, CDR2 SYGVQD (reference sequence). The junction had 11 bases not matched to a gene; V was cut back by 10 bases and J by 3 bases. The CDR3 totals 15 residues. CDR3 DNA: TGCGCCAACCCAGGGGGACAGGTTATCAATCAGCCCCAGCATTTT. This gives the protein CANPGGQVINQPQHF.

The chain employs TRBV6-2 or TRBV6-3 and TRBJ2-7; 7 nucleotides align to TRBD1. Germline CDR1 and CDR2: MNHEY and SVGEGT. The CDR3 is made up of 17 amino acids. Unmatched junction bases numbered 12, after V lost 4 bases and J lost 0 bases. Here the CDR3 DNA reads TGTGCCAGCAGTTTAAAAGACAGGGCGAAGGACTCCTACGAGCAGTACTTC. It encodes CASSLKDRAKDSYEQYF.

This chain uses TRBV20-1 with TRBJ1-2; 10 nucleotides match TRBD1. V trimming: 4 bases; J trimming: 5 bases; junction bases outside the gene matches: 4. The CDR3 totals 13 residues. Germline values: CDR1 DFQATT, CDR2 SNEGSKA (reference sequence). The CDR3 DNA reads as TGCAGTGCTACCAGGACAGGGGGGTATGGCTACACCTTC. Translating it yields CSATRTGGYGYTF.

J is TRBJ1-6 and V is TRBV28; 7 bases line up with TRBD1. Germline V gene data show CDR1 as MDHEN and CDR2 as SYDVKM. J gave up 8 bases and V 7 bases, and 14 bases lay outside the gene matches. The CDR3 is 16 residues long. The CDR3 protein is CASTVVLGQNYSPLHF. DNA of the CDR3: TGTGCCAGCACTGTTGTCTTGGGACAGAATTATTCACCCCTCCACTTT.

This clonotype turned up a few times. CDR3 sequence (DNA): TGCAGTGCAGTTTCGACGTCACCCCTCCACTTT. Encoded protein: CSAVSTSPLHF. V is TRBV20-1 and J is TRBJ1-6, with no clear D. The CDR3 covers 11 residues. The germline V gene has CDR1 DFQATT and CDR2 SNEGSKA (reference sequence). V was clipped by 6 bases and J by 10 bases, with 10 bases between them.